Presented here are 28 T cell receptor beta chains from one specimen sequenced in a study of cytomegalovirus exposure and HLA in healthy donors. PCR employed 60 Vbeta and 13 Jbeta primers. TCRdb keeps only in-frame clones here, not all; method: immunoSEQ multiplex PCR. The sample comprises fewer than 250,000 clones, roughly 80% of which are singletons, and 2.9% rests with the top ten. The sequencing input was PBMCs. The receptors were gathered from a man aged 25 to 45 in good health and CMV-seronegative.

The chain has TRBV7-9 and TRBJ1-6; D is undetermined. The CDR3 is made up of 13 amino acids. CDR1 and CDR2 from the germline V gene are SEHNR and FQNEAQ (reference sequence). The ends were cut back, 5 bases at V and 8 bases at J, with 10 bases in the middle. This CDR3 reads CASSPERDSPLHF. CDR3 bases: TGTGCCAGCAGCCCGGAGAGGGATTCACCCCTCCACTTT.

With respect to this clone: The same CDR3 also results from other DNA sequences found in this sample. The rearrangement links TRBV18 to TRBJ2-2; D perhaps matches TRBD1 (6 bases). CDR1 KGHSH and CDR2 LQKENI come from the germline V gene. This CDR3 spans 13 amino acids. The V gene lost 4 bases and the J gene lost 6 bases, with 9 bases spanning the gap. CDR3 sequence reads: CASSRTGSGELFF. CDR3 sequence (DNA): TGTGCCAGCTCACGTACAGGGTCCGGGGAGCTGTTTTTT.

The J gene is TRBJ2-2, the V gene TRBV2; 13 bases agree with TRBD2. The CDR3 totals 19 residues. V lost 4 bases and J lost 0; bases outside the gene matches: 8. CDR1 is SNHLY and CDR2 is FYNNEI in the germline V gene. The CDR3 spells CASSAGLAGTTANTGELFF. The DNA for the CDR3 is TGTGCCAGCAGTGCGGGACTAGCGGGGACTACCGCGAACACCGGGGAGCTGTTTTTT. Full variable domain (missing parts from reference TRBV2 and TRBJ2-2): EPEVTQTPSHQVTQMGQEVILRCVPISNHLYFYWYRQILGQKVEFLVSFYNNEISEKSEIFDDQFSVERPDGSNFTLKIRSTKLEDSAMYFCASSAGLAGTTANTGELFFGEGSRLTVL.

This clone showed up just a few times. This chain joins TRBV4-1 and TRBJ1-4; weak D call: TRBD1 (6 bases). Trimming left V 3 bases short and J 8 bases short, with 13 bases between. CDR1 is MGHRA, CDR2 YSYEKL, per germline. The CDR3 totals 14 residues. The CDR3 spells CASSQPGTMEKLFF. The CDR3, as DNA: TGCGCCAGCAGCCAGCCCGGGACAATGGAAAAACTGTTTTTT.

This chain joins TRBV9 and TRBJ2-3; the D gene is possibly TRBD1 (5 bases). This CDR3 contains 15 residues. Germline CDR1 reads SGDLS; CDR2 reads YYNGEE. Trimming pared 0 bases from V and 2 bases from J, leaving 10 bases between. This CDR3 is CASSVEDSVTDTQYF. The CDR3 DNA is TGTGCCAGCAGCGTAGAAGACAGTGTCACAGATACGCAGTATTTT.

The chain is built from TRBV28 and TRBJ2-5; TRBD2 might be the D (5 bases). Germline CDR1 MDHEN, CDR2 SYDVKM. The CDR3 spans 14 residues. Trimming removed 5 bases from V and 4 bases from J, with 14 bases in between. The CDR3 region is CASSPEMAGETQYF. The DNA of the CDR3 is TGTGCCAGCAGTCCCGAAATGGCGGGAGAGACCCAGTACTTC. The whole variable domain, remainder taken from reference TRBV28 and TRBJ2-5, is DVKVTQSSRYLVKRTGEKVFLECVQDMDHENMFWYRQDPGLGLRLIYFSYDVKMKEKGDIPEGYSVSREKKERFSLILESASTNQTSMYLCASSPEMAGETQYFGPGTRLLVL.

For the CDR3, the DNA is TGTGCCAGCAGCATGGGACAGGTGAATCCCCTACTAGCCAAAAACATTCAGTACTTC. Translation gives CASSMGQVNPLLAKNIQYF. The chain carries TRBV5-6 and TRBJ2-4; 8 bases are shared with TRBD1. This CDR3 contains 19 residues. Germline V gives CDR1 SGHDT, CDR2 YYEEEE. Losses at the gene ends were 4 bases for V and 0 bases for J; bases not matched to a gene: 15. The entire variable domain, with the rest obtained from reference TRBV5-6 and TRBJ2-4, is as follows: DAGVTQSPTHLIKTRGQQVTLRCSPKSGHDTVSWYQQALGQGPQFIFQYYEEEERQRGNFPDRFSGHQFPNYSSELNVNALLLGDSALYLCASSMGQVNPLLAKNIQYFGAGTRLSVL.

The chain has TRBV2 and TRBJ2-2; no reliable D call. With 6 bases removed from V and 2 bases from J, the gap between germline ends came to 13 bases. Germline V gene sequence: CDR1 SNHLY, CDR2 FYNNEI. The CDR3 is 15 residues long. CDR3 nucleotides: TGTGCCAGCAGGGTCGAGATATCAAACACCGGGGAGCTGTTTTTT. It yields the protein CASRVEISNTGELFF.

This chain uses TRBV4-1 with TRBJ2-7; the D gene is possibly TRBD1 (6 bases). Germline CDR1 reads MGHRA; CDR2 reads YSYEKL. The CDR3 runs 17 residues. The V end was cut by 4 bases, the J end by 0 bases, with 19 bases between. The CDR3 region is CASSPTQTGRSSYEQYF. The CDR3 region has the DNA TGCGCCAGCAGCCCCACTCAGACAGGCCGGAGCTCCTACGAGCAGTACTTC.

The chain employs TRBV12-2 and TRBJ1-2; the D segment call TRBD1 is taken from the table without a DNA check. TRBV12-2 is annotated as a pseudogene. The CDR3 is 16 amino acids. In nucleotides, the CDR3 is TGTGCAAGTCGCTTTAGTGGGACTGACAGGGGTTGGGGCTACACCTTC. Translating it yields CASRFSGTDRGWGYTF.

The chain has TRBV5-1 and TRBJ2-2; 7 positions agree with TRBD1. CDR1 SGHRS and CDR2 YFSETQ come from the germline V gene. V was clipped by 4 bases and J by 0 bases; unmatched bases: 9. This CDR3 spans 17 amino acids. In DNA, the CDR3 is TGCGCCAGCAGCGTTCCCGGGACAGAAGCGAACACCGGGGAGCTGTTTTTT. Translating it yields CASSVPGTEANTGELFF.

The CDR3 is CASSLEYSEAFF. CDR3 DNA: TGTGCCAGCAGCTTGGAGTACTCTGAAGCTTTCTTT. The gene calls are TRBV5-6 and TRBJ1-1; D ambiguous. The V and J ends lost 0 bases and 6 bases respectively, with 6 bases between them. CDR1 and CDR2 from the germline V gene are SGHDT and YYEEEE. This CDR3 spans 12 amino acids.

The chain combines TRBV28 with TRBJ1-6, with a possible D match to TRBD1 (6 bases). The CDR3 contains 16 residues. CDR1 and CDR2 (germline): MDHEN, SYDVKM. Trimming left V 2 bases short and J 7 bases short, with 15 bases between. The CDR3 protein is CASSLGGGRPNSPLHF. In DNA, the CDR3 is TGTGCCAGCAGTTTAGGCGGGGGGCGACCAAATTCACCCCTCCACTTT.

This chain connects TRBV7-2 to TRBJ1-5; D unclear. The CDR3 consists of 14 residues. The germline gives CDR1 SGHTA, CDR2 FQGNSA. V shed 1 base and J shed 8 bases, with 12 bases lying between them. CDR3 DNA: TGTGCCAGCAGCTTAGGAGGTTGGCGCGAGCCCCAGCATTTT. Its translation is CASSLGGWREPQHF. Full variable domain (missing parts from reference TRBV7-2 and TRBJ1-5): GAGVSQSPSNKVTEKGKDVELRCDPISGHTALYWYRQSLGQGLEFLIYFQGNSAPDKSGLPSDRFSAERTGGSVSTLTIQRTQQEDSAVYLCASSLGGWREPQHFGDGTRLSIL.

V and J are TRBV7-9 and TRBJ1-1; D is possibly TRBD1 (5 bases). This CDR3 spans 14 amino acids. The germline CDR1 and CDR2 sequences are SEHNR and FQNEAQ (reference sequence). Trimming shortened V by 5 bases and J by 7 bases, and 17 bases separated the two germline ends. CDR3 residues: CASSSSGGRLEAFF. CDR3 DNA: TGTGCCAGCAGCAGCTCGGGGGGAAGGCTTGAAGCTTTCTTT.

The DNA for the CDR3 is TGCAGCGTTGCGCAGGGGGAAACTGAAGCTTTCTTT. It is translated as CSVAQGETEAFF. The chain has TRBV29-1 and TRBJ1-1; 7 bases are a match to TRBD1. The CDR3 contains 12 residues. J lost 5 bases, V lost 4 bases, and 4 bases had no gene match. Germline V gene data show CDR1 as SQVTM and CDR2 as ANQGSEA.

This clone appeared a single time. The CDR3 bases are TGTGCCAGCAGCCAAGAAATCGGGCAGGGAGTGGGGACACGTATATATTTT. Protein sequence: CASSQEIGQGVGTRIYF. The chain joins TRBV4-2 to TRBJ1-3; tentative D call: TRBD1 (6 bases). The CDR3 has 17 residues. Trimming took off 0 bases at V and 13 bases at J, with 25 bases between the two ends. The germline V gene encodes CDR1 LGHNA and CDR2 YNFKEQ.

The V gene is TRBV5-1, the J gene TRBJ1-1, with D possibly matching TRBD1 (6 bases). Germline CDR1 SGHRS, CDR2 YFSETQ. This CDR3 contains 13 residues. The V end lost 2 bases, the J end lost 4 bases, and 9 bases lay between the germline ends. The CDR3 is CASSFQGFTEAFF. The CDR3 DNA reads TGCGCCAGCAGCTTTCAGGGGTTCACTGAAGCTTTCTTT.

This chain uses TRBV7-6 with TRBJ2-2; D is unclear. From germline, CDR1 is SGHVS and CDR2 FNYEAQ. Trimming removed 6 bases at V and 4 bases at J, with 12 bases between. The CDR3 has 14 residues. For the CDR3, the DNA is TGTGCCAGCAGTTTGAGGCTTGGCACCGGGGAGCTGTTTTTT. Its translation: CASSLRLGTGELFF.

The rearrangement joins TRBV4-2 to TRBJ1-6; D is perhaps TRBD1 (6 bases). Deletions cut 0 bases from V and 9 bases from J, with 15 bases between. The CDR3 is made up of 16 amino acids. Per the germline V gene, CDR1 is LGHNA and CDR2 is YNFKEQ. The CDR3 DNA is TGTGCCAGCAGCCAAGAAGGGCAAAGGGGGTCTTCACCCCTCCACTTT. It is translated as CASSQEGQRGSSPLHF.

V and J are TRBV19 and TRBJ2-3, with a possible D match to TRBD2 (6 bases). The germline CDR1 and CDR2 sequences are LNHDA and SQIVND (reference sequence). The CDR3 has 14 residues. Trimming removed 5 bases at V and 2 bases at J, with 11 bases between. The CDR3 DNA reads as TGTGCCAGTAGTGCCGGGGACTTCACAGATACGCAGTATTTT. Amino acids: CASSAGDFTDTQYF.

CDR3 in amino acids: CASSPPQAGKSDEQFF. For the CDR3, the DNA is TGTGCCAGCAGCCCGCCGCAGGCAGGGAAAAGCGATGAGCAGTTCTTC. The rearrangement joins TRBV4-2 to TRBJ2-1, with a tentative D call TRBD1 (5 bases). The CDR3 spans 16 residues. In germline, CDR1 is LGHNA, CDR2 YNFKEQ. V was pared by 4 bases and J by 8 bases, with 21 bases between.

The chain recombines TRBV4-2 with TRBJ2-1; D is uncertain. V was cut by 0 bases and J by 6 bases, with 12 bases left in between. The CDR3 is 15 residues long. Germline loops: CDR1 LGHNA, CDR2 YNFKEQ. The CDR3 DNA reads TGTGCCAGCAGCCAAGAACTCCTCACGGGCAATGAGCAGTTCTTC. Protein product: CASSQELLTGNEQFF.

This clone was detected a few times. The J gene is TRBJ2-5, the V gene TRBV19, with a weak D call TRBD2 (7 bases). The length of the CDR3 is 15 residues. Per germline, CDR1 LNHDA and CDR2 SQIVND (reference sequence). Trimming removed 3 bases from V and 3 bases from J, with 14 bases in between. The CDR3 nucleotides read TGTGCCAGTAGTATTGGACAGAGCGGGAAAGAGACCCAGTACTTC. Amino acids: CASSIGQSGKETQYF.

The genes are TRBV13 and TRBJ2-7; TRBD1 agrees at 11 bases. With 7 bases clipped from V and 4 bases from J, the junction kept 9 bases outside the gene matches. Germline CDR1 PRHDT, CDR2 FYEKMQ (reference sequence). The CDR3 is 15 amino acids. In DNA form, the CDR3 reads TGTGCCAGCACCAAAAGGGGACAGGGGGATTACGAGCAGTACTTC. It codes for CASTKRGQGDYEQYF.

This chain uses TRBV5-1 with TRBJ2-7; D is perhaps TRBD2 (5 bases). The V gene's germline CDR1 is SGHRS and CDR2 YFSETQ. Trimming stripped 7 bases from V and 2 bases from J, with 16 bases between. The CDR3 covers 14 residues. This CDR3 reads CASAIGIGAYEQYF. DNA of the CDR3: TGCGCCAGCGCTATCGGGATTGGAGCCTACGAGCAGTACTTC.

V and J are TRBV7-2 and TRBJ2-3; possibly TRBD1 for D (5 bases). The V gene lost 1 base and the J gene lost 3 bases, with 5 bases spanning the gap. Germline loops: CDR1 SGHTA, CDR2 FQGNSA. The CDR3 has 13 amino acids. CDR3 sequence: CASSLDRTDTQYF. The CDR3 DNA reads TGTGCCAGCAGCTTAGACAGGACAGATACGCAGTATTTT. Drawing the rest from reference TRBV7-2 and TRBJ2-3, the complete variable domain is GAGVSQSPSNKVTEKGKDVELRCDPISGHTALYWYRQSLGQGLEFLIYFQGNSAPDKSGLPSDRFSAERTGGSVSTLTIQRTQQEDSAVYLCASSLDRTDTQYFGPGTRLTVL.

CDR3: CASSSDTEAFF. The CDR3 DNA is TGTGCCAGCAGCTCGGACACTGAAGCTTTCTTT. The rearrangement uses TRBV7-9 and TRBJ1-1; D unclear. Germline V CDR1 and CDR2: SEHNR, FQNEAQ (reference sequence). Trimming removed 4 bases at V and 3 bases at J, with 3 bases between. The CDR3 runs to 11 residues.